This TCR beta chain came from a study of blood T cell repertoires in COVID-19. In the study overall: The samples span acute and convalescent COVID-19 from the United States, Italy and Spain. The analysed material was cDNA or gDNA that came from T cells, B-cell-depleted T cells, or PBMCs.

Original handling: Amplifying reference gene primers gave estimates of nucleated cell counts. Produced via immunoSEQ multiplex PCR; TCRdb's table is partial and in-frame only. V and J calls and clone size are copied from that table; D and trimming were computed from the DNA. This table holds roughly 63,000 clones, around 79% found once. There are 14 residues in the CDR3. Germline V CDR1 and CDR2: MDHEN, SYDVKM. Trimming at V came to 11 bases and at J to 7 bases, leaving 16 bases not matched to a gene. Sequenced sample: peripheral blood. The clonotype was recovered from a human donor in a cohort sampled during active COVID-19. The V call is TRBV28, the J call TRBJ1-2; TRBD1 matches 7 bases. The CDR3 loop is CASTPGLRTGGYTF. CDR3 coding DNA: TGTGCCTCGACCCCAGGGCTGAGGACAGGTGGCTACACCTTC.